These 2 T cell receptor beta chains share one sample of origin, sequenced in a study of regulatory T cells in long-lasting Graves disease. Noted time point: newly diagnosed GD, antithyroid drugs for less than 3 months. There was RNA extracted from PBMCs, and the TCR library was made from it. Construction of the TCR beta libraries employed iRepertoire HTBI primers in conjunction with Arm-PCR of CDR3 regions. TCRdb redid the calling of the multiplex PCR reads with MiXCR, one entry per CDR3 protein. The table includes about 370,000 distinct CDR3 sequences, around a sixth detected once. The sequenced sample was peripheral blood mononuclear cells (PBMCs), obtained at new diagnosis, from a patient treated with antithyroid drugs. The receptor set was obtained from a female donor with Graves disease.

This clonotype was recorded many times. The rearrangement uses TRBV20-1 and TRBJ2-3; 11 bases fit TRBD2. Looked up from germline, CDR1 is DFQATT and CDR2 is SNEGSKA (reference sequence). The CDR3 sequence is 15 residues long. V trimming: 1 base; J trimming: 1 base; junction bases outside the gene matches: 1. The chain's CDR3 is CSARGTSGRTDTQYF. The CDR3 DNA sequence: TGCAGTGCTAGAGGGACTAGCGGGCGCACAGATACGCAGTATTTT.

This clonotype was detected many times. The chain combines TRBV2 with TRBJ2-1; D remains unclear. The germline CDR1 and CDR2 sequences are SNHLY and FYNNEI. Trimming stripped 4 bases from V and 10 bases from J, with 11 bases between. The CDR3 is made up of 12 amino acids. CDR3 in DNA: TGTGCCAGCAGTGGGGTACAACGCGAGCAGTTCTTC. Its translation is CASSGVQREQFF.